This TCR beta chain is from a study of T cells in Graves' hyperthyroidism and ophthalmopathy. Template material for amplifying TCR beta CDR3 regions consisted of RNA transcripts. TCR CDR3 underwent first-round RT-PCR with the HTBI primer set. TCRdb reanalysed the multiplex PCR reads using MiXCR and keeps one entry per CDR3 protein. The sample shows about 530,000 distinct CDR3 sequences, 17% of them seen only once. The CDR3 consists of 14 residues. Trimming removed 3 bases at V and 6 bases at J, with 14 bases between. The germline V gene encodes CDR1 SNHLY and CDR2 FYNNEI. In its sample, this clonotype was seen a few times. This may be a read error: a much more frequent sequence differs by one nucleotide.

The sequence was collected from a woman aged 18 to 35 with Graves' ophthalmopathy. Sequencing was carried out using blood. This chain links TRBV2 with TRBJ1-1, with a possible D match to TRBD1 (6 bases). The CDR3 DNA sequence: TGTGCCAGCAGTGATCAGGGGCGGGGCGCTGAAGCTTTCTTT. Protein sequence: CASSDQGRGAEAFF.